This T cell receptor beta chain was sequenced in a study of cytomegalovirus exposure and HLA in healthy donors. The study's findings and limits: Some TCR beta chains (roughly 160 of them) were listed as cytomegalovirus-associated.

Germline V CDR1 and CDR2: LNHNV, YYDKDF (reference sequence). V shed 0 bases and J shed 0 bases, with 17 bases lying between them. The CDR3 sequence is 18 residues long. Turning to this clone: Its cognate antigen is unknown.

Researchers ran the PCR with 60 Vbeta and 13 Jbeta primers. The method was immunoSEQ multiplex PCR; TCRdb's version includes in-frame clones alone and lacks a portion of them. The sample has over 150,000 clones; approximately 80% are singletons. The receptor's source is a woman aged 40-49 years in good health and CMV-seropositive. The specimen sequenced was PBMCs. The V gene is TRBV15, the J gene TRBJ2-5; possible D gene TRBD2, 6 bases. The chain's CDR3 is CATSREGVASEYQETQYF. In DNA form, the CDR3 reads TGTGCCACCAGCAGAGAAGGGGTTGCTAGCGAGTACCAAGAGACCCAGTACTTC.